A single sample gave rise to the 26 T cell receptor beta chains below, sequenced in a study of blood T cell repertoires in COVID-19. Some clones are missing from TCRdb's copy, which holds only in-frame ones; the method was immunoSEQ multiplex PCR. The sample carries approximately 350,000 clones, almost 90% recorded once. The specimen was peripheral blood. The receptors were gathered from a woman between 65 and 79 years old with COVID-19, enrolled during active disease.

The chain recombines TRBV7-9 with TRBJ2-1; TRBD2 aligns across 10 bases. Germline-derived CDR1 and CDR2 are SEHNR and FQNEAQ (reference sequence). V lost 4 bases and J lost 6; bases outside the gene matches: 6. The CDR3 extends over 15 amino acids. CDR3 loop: CASSSLAGVRNEQFF. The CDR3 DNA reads TGTGCCAGCAGCTCCCTAGCGGGGGTCCGCAATGAGCAGTTCTTC.

The CDR3 nucleotides read TGTGCCAGCAGCGTAGAGGGGAATGGGGCTGAAGCTTTCTTT. Its translation: CASSVEGNGAEAFF. The chain employs TRBV9 and TRBJ1-1; possibly TRBD1 for D (5 bases). Germline V gene data show CDR1 as SGDLS and CDR2 as YYNGEE. Trimming shortened V by 0 bases and J by 6 bases, and 12 bases separated the two germline ends. The CDR3 is made up of 14 amino acids. The full variable domain, in which reference TRBV9 and TRBJ1-1 provide the parts outside the CDR3, is DSGVTQTPKHLITATGQRVTLRCSPRSGDLSVYWYQQSLDQGLQFLIQYYNGEERAKGNILERFSAQQFPDLHSELNLSSLELGDSALYFCASSVEGNGAEAFFGQGTRLTVV.

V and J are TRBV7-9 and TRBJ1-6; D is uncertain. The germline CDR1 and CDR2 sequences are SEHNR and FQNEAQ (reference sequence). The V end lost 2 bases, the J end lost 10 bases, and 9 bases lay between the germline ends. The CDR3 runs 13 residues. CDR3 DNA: TGTGCCAGCAGCTTATTGGGGAGCTCACCCCTCCACTTT. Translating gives CASSLLGSSPLHF.

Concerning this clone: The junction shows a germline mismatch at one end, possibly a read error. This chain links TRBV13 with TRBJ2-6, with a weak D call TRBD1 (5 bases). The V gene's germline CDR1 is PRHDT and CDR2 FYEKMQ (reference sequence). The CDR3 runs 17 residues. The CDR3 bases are TGTGCCAGCAGCCACGGTTTGGCCCTCTCTGGGGCCAACGTCCTAACTTTC. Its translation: CASSHGLALSGANVLTF.

CDR3: CASSLQPGHTTEAFF. DNA of the CDR3: TGCGCCAGCAGCTTACAGCCGGGACATACCACTGAAGCTTTCTTT. The gene calls are TRBV5-1 and TRBJ1-1; perhaps TRBD1 as D (6 bases). Germline assignment: CDR1 SGHRS and CDR2 YFSETQ. The V end was cut by 2 bases, the J end by 4 bases, with 15 bases between. This CDR3 is 15 amino acids long.

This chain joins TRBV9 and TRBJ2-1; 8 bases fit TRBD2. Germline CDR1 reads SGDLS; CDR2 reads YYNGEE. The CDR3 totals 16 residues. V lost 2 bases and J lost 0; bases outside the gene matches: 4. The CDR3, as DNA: TGTGCCAGCAGCGTGGGCGGGGGGACCTCCTACAATGAGCAGTTCTTC. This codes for CASSVGGGTSYNEQFF.

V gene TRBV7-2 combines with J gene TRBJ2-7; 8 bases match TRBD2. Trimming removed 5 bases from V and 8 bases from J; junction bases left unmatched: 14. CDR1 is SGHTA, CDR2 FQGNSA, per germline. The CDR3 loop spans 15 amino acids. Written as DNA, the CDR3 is TGTGCCAGCAGCGTAGGCCAGACTAGCGTAGCAAAGCAGTACTTC. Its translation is CASSVGQTSVAKQYF.

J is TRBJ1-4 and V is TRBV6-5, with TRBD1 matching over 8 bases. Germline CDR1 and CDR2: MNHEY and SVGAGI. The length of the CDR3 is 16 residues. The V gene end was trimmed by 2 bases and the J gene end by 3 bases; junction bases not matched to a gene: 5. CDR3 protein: CASSYTLDRANEKLFF. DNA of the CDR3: TGTGCCAGCAGTTACACCTTGGACAGGGCTAATGAAAAACTGTTTTTT.

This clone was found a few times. CDR3 nucleotides: TGTGCCAGCAGCTTCGATGGTCCCCGGCTGTTTTTT. This encodes CASSFDGPRLFF. The J gene is TRBJ1-4, the V gene TRBV7-9; D is uncertain. This CDR3 has 12 residues. Trimming cost V 3 bases and J 14 bases, with 13 bases left between them. CDR1 is SEHNR, CDR2 FQNEAQ, per germline (reference sequence).

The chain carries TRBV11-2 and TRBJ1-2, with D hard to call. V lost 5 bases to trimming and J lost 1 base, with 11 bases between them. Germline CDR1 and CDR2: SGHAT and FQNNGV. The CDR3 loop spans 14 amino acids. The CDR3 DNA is TGTGCCAGCAGCCCCCCGGGATTTAACTATGGCTACACCTTC. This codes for CASSPPGFNYGYTF.

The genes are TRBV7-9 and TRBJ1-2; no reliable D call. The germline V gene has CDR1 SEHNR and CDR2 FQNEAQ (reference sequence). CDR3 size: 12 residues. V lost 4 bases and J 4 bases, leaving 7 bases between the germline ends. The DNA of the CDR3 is TGTGCCAGCAGCTCGAACAGCTATGGCTACACCTTC. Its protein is CASSSNSYGYTF.

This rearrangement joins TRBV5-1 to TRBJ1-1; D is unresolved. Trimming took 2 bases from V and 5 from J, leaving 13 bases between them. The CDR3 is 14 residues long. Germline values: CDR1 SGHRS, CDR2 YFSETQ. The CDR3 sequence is CASSFGDGETEAFF. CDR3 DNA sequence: TGCGCCAGCAGCTTTGGGGATGGGGAGACTGAAGCTTTCTTT.

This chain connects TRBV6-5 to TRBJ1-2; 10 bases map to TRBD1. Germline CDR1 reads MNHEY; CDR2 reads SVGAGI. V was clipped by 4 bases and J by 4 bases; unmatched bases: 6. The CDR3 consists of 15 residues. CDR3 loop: CASSLDRGSSYGYTF. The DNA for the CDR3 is TGTGCCAGCAGTTTGGACAGGGGGTCTTCCTATGGCTACACCTTC.

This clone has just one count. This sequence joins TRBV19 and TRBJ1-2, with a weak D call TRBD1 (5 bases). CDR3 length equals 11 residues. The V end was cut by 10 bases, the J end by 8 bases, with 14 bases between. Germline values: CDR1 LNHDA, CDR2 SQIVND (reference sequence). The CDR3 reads CATQGLGGYTF. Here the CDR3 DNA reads TGTGCCACCCAGGGTCTGGGGGGCTACACCTTC.

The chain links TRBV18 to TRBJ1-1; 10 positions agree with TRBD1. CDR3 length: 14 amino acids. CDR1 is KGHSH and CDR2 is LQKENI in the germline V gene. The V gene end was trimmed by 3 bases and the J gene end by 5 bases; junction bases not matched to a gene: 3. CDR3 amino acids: CASSPGQGRTEAFF. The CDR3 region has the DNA TGTGCCAGCTCACCGGGACAGGGGAGGACTGAAGCTTTCTTT.

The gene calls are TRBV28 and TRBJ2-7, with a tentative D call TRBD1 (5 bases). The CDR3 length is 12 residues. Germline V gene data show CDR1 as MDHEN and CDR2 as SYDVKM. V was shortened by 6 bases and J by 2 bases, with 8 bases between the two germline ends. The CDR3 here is CASRQATYEQYF. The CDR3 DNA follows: TGTGCCAGCAGACAGGCAACCTACGAGCAGTACTTC.

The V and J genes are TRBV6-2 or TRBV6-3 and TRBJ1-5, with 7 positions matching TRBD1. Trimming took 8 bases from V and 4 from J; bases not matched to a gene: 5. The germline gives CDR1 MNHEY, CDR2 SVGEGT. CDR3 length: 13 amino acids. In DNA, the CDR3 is TGTGCCAGCCGCCGGGACAGAAATCAGCCCCAGCATTTT. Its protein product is CASRRDRNQPQHF.

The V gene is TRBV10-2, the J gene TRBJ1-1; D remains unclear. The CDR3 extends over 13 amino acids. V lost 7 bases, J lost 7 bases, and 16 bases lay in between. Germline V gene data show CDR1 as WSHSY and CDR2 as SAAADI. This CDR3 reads CASKFGEGDEAFF. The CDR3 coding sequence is TGCGCCAGCAAATTCGGTGAGGGAGATGAAGCTTTCTTT.

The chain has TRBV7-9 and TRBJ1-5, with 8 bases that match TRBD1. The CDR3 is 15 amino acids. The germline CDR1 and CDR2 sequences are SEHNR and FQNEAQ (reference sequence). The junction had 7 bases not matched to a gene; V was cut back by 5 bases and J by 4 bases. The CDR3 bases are TGTGCCAGCAGCCGGACAGGGAAAGAGAATCAGCCCCAGCATTTT. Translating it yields CASSRTGKENQPQHF.

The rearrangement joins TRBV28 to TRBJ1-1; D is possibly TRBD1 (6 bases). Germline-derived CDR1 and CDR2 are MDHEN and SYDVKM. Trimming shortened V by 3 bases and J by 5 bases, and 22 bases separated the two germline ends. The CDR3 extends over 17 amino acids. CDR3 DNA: TGTGCCAGCAGTTTCTCAGGCGGTGGGGGCTCTGGGACTGAAGCTTTCTTT. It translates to CASSFSGGGGSGTEAFF.

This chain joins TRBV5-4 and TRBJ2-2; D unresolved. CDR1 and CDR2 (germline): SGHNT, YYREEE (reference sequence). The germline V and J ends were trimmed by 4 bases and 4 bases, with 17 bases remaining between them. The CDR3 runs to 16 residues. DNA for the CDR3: TGTGCCAGCAGCCCCCCGAGGTTAGACGGCACCGGGGAGCTGTTTTTT. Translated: CASSPPRLDGTGELFF.

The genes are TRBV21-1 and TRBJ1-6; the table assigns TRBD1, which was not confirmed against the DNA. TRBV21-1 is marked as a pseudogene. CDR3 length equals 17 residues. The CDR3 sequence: CASSKLIGTDYNSPLHF. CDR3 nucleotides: TGTGCCAGCAGCAAATTAATAGGGACAGACTATAATTCACCCCTCCACTTT.

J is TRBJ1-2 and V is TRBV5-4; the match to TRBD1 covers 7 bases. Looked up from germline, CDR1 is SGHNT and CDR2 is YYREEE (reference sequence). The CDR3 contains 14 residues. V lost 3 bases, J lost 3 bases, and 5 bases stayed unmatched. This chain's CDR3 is CASSSTTGHYGYTF. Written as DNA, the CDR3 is TGTGCCAGCAGCTCCACGACAGGGCACTATGGCTACACCTTC. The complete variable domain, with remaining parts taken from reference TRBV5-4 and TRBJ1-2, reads ETGVTQSPTHLIKTRGQQVTLRCSSQSGHNTVSWYQQALGQGPQFIFQYYREEENGRGNFPPRFSGLQFPNYSSELNVNALELDDSALYLCASSSTTGHYGYTFGSGTRLTVV.

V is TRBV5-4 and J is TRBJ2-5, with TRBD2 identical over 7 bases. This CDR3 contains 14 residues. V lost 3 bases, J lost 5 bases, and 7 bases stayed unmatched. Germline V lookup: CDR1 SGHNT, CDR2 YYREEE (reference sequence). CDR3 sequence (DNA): TGTGCCAGCAGCTGGGGGGGGATAAGTGAGACCCAGTACTTC. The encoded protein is CASSWGGISETQYF.

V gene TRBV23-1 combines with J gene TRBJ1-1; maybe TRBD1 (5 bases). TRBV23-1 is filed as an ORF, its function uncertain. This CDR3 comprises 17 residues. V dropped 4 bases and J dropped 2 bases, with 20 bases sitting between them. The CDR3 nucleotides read TGCGCCAGCAGTCTCAGACAGAGGAAAAGAGAAAACACTGAAGCTTTCTTT. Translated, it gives CASSLRQRKRENTEAFF.

CDR3 sequence: CSVDRGIDGYTF. CDR3 coding DNA: TGCAGCGTTGATCGGGGTATCGATGGCTACACCTTC. V and J are TRBV29-1 and TRBJ1-2; D unclear. The ends were cut back, 3 bases at V and 6 bases at J, with 11 bases in the middle. Germline V gene sequence: CDR1 SQVTM, CDR2 ANQGSEA. The length of the CDR3 is 12 residues. The whole variable domain, filled in from reference TRBV29-1 and TRBJ1-2, reads SAVISQKPSRDICQRGTSLTIQCQVDSQVTMMFWYRQQPGQSLTLIATANQGSEATYESGFVIDKFPISRPNLTFSTLTVSNMSPEDSSIYLCSVDRGIDGYTFGSGTRLTVV.